The entry that follows covers one TCR beta chain sequence. It has no known antigen specificity. No base-level quality is on record; no much larger clone is a single base apart. The trial excluded patients who had a history of autoimmune disease or were on systemic immunosuppression. In every dose cohort, peripheral blood was drawn for TCR sequencing at baseline, cycle 4 day 1, and cycle 7 day 1. The samples were drawn from a first-in-human, open-label, multicenter phase I dose-escalation trial of ivuxolimab. Adults with locally advanced or metastatic melanoma, renal cell, hepatocellular, or head and neck squamous cell carcinoma were enrolled in the trial. Before TCR sequencing, CD4+ and CD8+ T cells were separately sorted from peripheral blood. The sample is drawn from a study of OX40 agonist ivuxolimab in advanced cancers. In the study overall: Ivuxolimab was a fully human IgG2 agonistic monoclonal antibody targeting the costimulatory receptor OX40 (CD134). Intravenous ivuxolimab was administered to patients every 2 weeks at six dose levels: 0.01, 0.1, 0.3, 1.5, 3 and 10 mg/kg. Among the 50 to 55 dose-escalation patients, about 20 had hepatocellular carcinoma, 15 or so melanoma, 9 renal cell carcinoma and 9 head and neck cancer. In the dose-escalation cohort, more than 75% of patients were male, and the mean age was roughly 60 years, with a range of 23 to 79. Patients were allowed to have had prior anti-PD-1, anti-PD-L1 or anti-CTLA-4 therapy, and 30% to 40% of the dose-escalation patients had been treated with checkpoint inhibitors. Partial responses were achieved by three dose-escalation patients, of whom one had hepatocellular carcinoma and two had cutaneous melanoma. Peripheral TCRbeta sequencing aimed to test whether ivuxolimab altered TCR sequence diversity and caused clonal T-cell expansion. The paper reports the monotherapy dose-escalation portion (N ≈ 50 patients) of the phase I ivuxolimab trial.

General findings and caveats noted by the study authors: The antigen specificity of the clonally expanded peripheral T cells was not determined. Low levels of normalized T-cell clonal expansion were also seen in some patients who did not respond. At doses from 0.1 to 3.0 mg/kg, clonal expansion was seen in both CD4+ and CD8+ blood T cells between baseline and week 6. In partial responders in the 0.1-3.0 mg/kg groups, normalized peripheral clonal expansion was found to be among the lowest, especially among CD8+ T cells. On average, CD8+ T cells showed more expanded clones than CD4+ T cells after ivuxolimab.

Genomic DNA was extracted from sorted cells for sequencing of the TCRbeta CDR3 region. TCRbeta CDR3 regions were sequenced using the immunoSEQ Assay. The immuneACCESS repertoire file appears here via TCRdb, limited to in-frame rearrangements. These files lack a portion of the clones; in checked studies, under half of the deficit traces to unresolved V genes, and the cause of the others is not known. For this sample the table gives under 90,000 clones, of which 75% to 90% were detected only once. The top ten clonotypes cover approximately 0.2% of the sample. CDR1 and CDR2 are read off the germline V gene as MNHEY and SVGAGI. Trimming takes 2 bases from V and 8 bases from J, and the germline ends sit 18 bases apart. Spanning cysteine to phenylalanine, the CDR3 consists of 15 amino acids. Just the 45-base CDR3 DNA is kept, in frame starting at base 1.

The sequenced sample was CD4+ or CD8+ T cells sorted from blood, obtained in a trial of the OX40 agonist ivuxolimab. This receptor was taken from an adult with an advanced solid tumor such as melanoma, head and neck, liver or kidney cancer. In this chain, TRBV6-5 is recombined with TRBJ1-2; the D gene remains uncertain. Here the CDR3 is given as CASSYLRPDLGGYTF. The DNA sequence is as follows: TGTGCCAGCAGTTACCTTCGTCCCGACTTGGGCGGCTACACCTTC.